Below, 14 T cell receptor beta chains from the same sample are listed, as sequenced in a study of early T cells in non-severe SARS-CoV-2 infection. TCRdb analysed the 5' RACE reads with MiXCR anew, one entry per CDR3 protein. The sample includes about 90,000 distinct CDR3 sequences, approximately 12% of them seen just once. The sample here was whole blood, taken at baseline. These receptors were taken from an adult who was a healthcare worker with PCR-confirmed SARS-CoV-2 infection or an uninfected control (not recorded which).

This clonotype was detected a few times. V and J are TRBV12-3 or TRBV12-4 and TRBJ1-6; TRBD1 is a possible D gene (6 bases). The CDR3 is 15 residues long. V was pared by 1 base and J by 7 bases, with 11 bases between. The CDR3 sequence: CASSLGGLGNSPLHF. The CDR3 DNA follows: TGTGCCAGCAGTTTAGGGGGGCTGGGGAATTCACCCCTCCACTTT.

This clonotype was detected ten times or more. This rearrangement joins TRBV9 to TRBJ1-6; D perhaps matches TRBD1 (5 bases). The length of the CDR3 is 15 residues. V gave up 0 bases and J gave up 8 bases, with 12 bases separating them. Germline CDR1 reads SGDLS; CDR2 reads YYNGEE. The CDR3 protein is CASSVGAGFDSPLHF. CDR3 in DNA: TGTGCCAGCAGCGTAGGCGCAGGGTTCGATTCACCCCTCCACTTT. Together with reference TRBV9 and TRBJ1-6, the CDR3 gives the full variable domain: DSGVTQTPKHLITATGQRVTLRCSPRSGDLSVYWYQQSLDQGLQFLIQYYNGEERAKGNILERFSAQQFPDLHSELNLSSLELGDSALYFCASSVGAGFDSPLHFGNGTRLTVT.

This clonotype was seen more than once but under ten times. The chain recombines TRBV11-2 with TRBJ1-5; D not resolved. V lost 1 base and J lost 0, with 10 bases in between. In germline, CDR1 is SGHAT, CDR2 FQNNGV. The CDR3 has 16 residues. Written as DNA, the CDR3 is TGTGCCAGCAGCTTAGGGTACCAGTATAGCAATCAGCCCCAGCATTTT. Protein sequence: CASSLGYQYSNQPQHF. Using reference TRBV11-2 and TRBJ1-5 for the parts outside the CDR3, the full variable domain is EAGVAQSPRYKIIEKRQSVAFWCNPISGHATLYWYQQILGQGPKLLIQFQNNGVVDDSQLPKDRFSAERLKGVDSTLKIQPAKLEDSAVYLCASSLGYQYSNQPQHFGDGTRLSIL.

In its sample, this clonotype was seen many times. This sequence joins TRBV30 and TRBJ1-1; D uncertain. Germline lookup yields CDR1 GTSNPN and CDR2 SVGIG (reference sequence). V was trimmed by 0 bases and J by 0 bases, leaving 11 bases between them. The CDR3 loop spans 15 amino acids. In nucleotides, the CDR3 is TGTGCCTGGAGTGTAGATCCAGGAATGAACACTGAAGCTTTCTTT. Its protein is CAWSVDPGMNTEAFF.

This clonotype has more than one count but fewer than ten. This chain links TRBV7-3 with TRBJ1-3; D gene ambiguous. Germline V gene data show CDR1 as SGHTA and CDR2 as FQGTGA. Trimming removed 1 base from V and 4 bases from J, with 5 bases in between. CDR3 length: 13 residues. In DNA, the CDR3 is TGTGCCAGCAGCTTAATGCCGGGAAACACCATATATTTT. Protein: CASSLMPGNTIYF.

The chain combines TRBV29-1 with TRBJ2-7, with TRBD2 matching 7 bases. Trimming cost V 6 bases and J 5 bases; bases outside gene matches: 19. This CDR3 has 16 amino acids. CDR1 and CDR2 (germline): SQVTM, ANQGSEA. In DNA form, the CDR3 reads TGCAGCGTCGGCCTCCCTCAGAGCGGGATCCCCAACGAGCAGTACTTC. This sequence encodes CSVGLPQSGIPNEQYF.

This clonotype has a handful of counts. V and J are TRBV14 and TRBJ2-1; no firm D call. Looked up from germline, CDR1 is SGHDN and CDR2 is FVKESK. Trimming took 4 bases from V and 2 from J, leaving 12 bases between them. This CDR3 is 15 amino acids long. The CDR3 loop is CASSRRTDPYNEQFF. CDR3 nucleotide sequence: TGTGCCAGCAGCCGCAGGACGGATCCCTACAATGAGCAGTTCTTC. Looking up the rest from reference TRBV14 and TRBJ2-1 gives the full variable domain: EAGVTQFPSHSVIEKGQTVTLRCDPISGHDNLYWYRRVMGKEIKFLLHFVKESKQDESGMPNNRFLAERTGGTYSTLKVQPAELEDSGVYFCASSRRTDPYNEQFFGPGTRLTVL.

This clonotype was found many times. The rearrangement links TRBV10-3 to TRBJ2-3; 16 nucleotides agree with TRBD2. The CDR3 consists of 18 residues. The V gene's germline CDR1 is ENHRY and CDR2 SYGVKD. Unmatched junction bases numbered 11, after V lost 9 bases and J lost 2 bases. The CDR3 spells CAISPGLAGGPVTDTQYF. The CDR3 coding sequence is TGTGCCATTTCGCCGGGACTAGCGGGGGGGCCGGTCACAGATACGCAGTATTTT.

This clonotype came up a few times. The chain employs TRBV5-1 and TRBJ2-5; D uncertain. Germline V gives CDR1 SGHRS, CDR2 YFSETQ. The length of the CDR3 is 16 residues. Trimming cost V 4 bases and J 2 bases, with 18 bases left between them. For the CDR3, the DNA is TGCGCCAGCAGCCCGGAAGGCAACTCCAAACAAGAGACCCAGTACTTC. Its protein product is CASSPEGNSKQETQYF.

This clonotype came up a few times. The chain has TRBV7-2 and TRBJ2-5, with 7 nucleotides matching TRBD2. V gave up 3 bases and J gave up 3 bases; unmatched junction bases: 7. CDR1 and CDR2 (germline): SGHTA, FQGNSA. The CDR3 length is 15 residues. As DNA, the CDR3 is TGTGCCAGCAGCTTTCCGGGACTAATGAAAGAGACCCAGTACTTC. Its translation is CASSFPGLMKETQYF.

In its sample, this clonotype was seen many times. The V call is TRBV11-2, the J call TRBJ2-1; 10 bases line up with TRBD2. Germline CDR1 and CDR2: SGHAT and FQNNGV. The J segment lost 7 bases and the V segment lost 5 bases, leaving 8 bases of the junction unmatched. The CDR3 runs 15 residues. The CDR3 region is CASSLSGGTMNEQFF. In DNA, the CDR3 is TGTGCCAGCAGCCTTAGCGGGGGGACTATGAATGAGCAGTTCTTC.

The chain recombines TRBV21-1 with TRBJ1-2. TRBV21-1 counts as a pseudogene. The CDR3 is 14 amino acids. DNA of the CDR3: TGTGCCAGCAGCAAGGCGGGGGAATCCTATGGCTACACCTTC. Its translation: CASSKAGESYGYTF.

The chain joins TRBV20-1 to TRBJ2-7; TRBD1 agrees at 10 bases. Germline lookup yields CDR1 DFQATT and CDR2 SNEGSKA (reference sequence). This CDR3 region has 16 residues. The ends lost 6 bases at V and 3 bases at J; junction bases unmatched: 14. The CDR3 here is CSAVGTGELEYYEQYF. DNA for the CDR3: TGCAGTGCGGTCGGGACAGGGGAATTAGAATACTACGAGCAGTACTTC.

This clonotype was detected many times. V and J are TRBV9 and TRBJ2-7; D may be TRBD2 (6 bases). Germline CDR1 and CDR2: SGDLS and YYNGEE. This CDR3 has 16 amino acids. The V end lost 0 bases, the J end lost 1 base, and 14 bases lay between the germline ends. In nucleotides, the CDR3 is TGTGCCAGCAGCGTAGATGGGGGGAAGACTTCCTACGAGCAGTACTTC. Translating gives CASSVDGGKTSYEQYF. The full variable domain, rest sourced from reference TRBV9 and TRBJ2-7, is DSGVTQTPKHLITATGQRVTLRCSPRSGDLSVYWYQQSLDQGLQFLIQYYNGEERAKGNILERFSAQQFPDLHSELNLSSLELGDSALYFCASSVDGGKTSYEQYFGPGTRLTVT.